This T cell receptor (beta chain) comes out of a study of naive and memory T cell subsets. Study-wide results and limits: Diversity fell and Gini index rose from naive through CM, EM, EMRA. Naive and memory repertoire findings lacked a ground truth for validation.

This clonotype has a count of ten or more. Its antigen is unknown. This CDR3 contains 13 residues. CDR1 DFQATT and CDR2 SNEGSKA come from the germline V gene (reference sequence). The V and J ends lost 3 bases and 0 bases respectively, with 7 bases between them. An equimolar mix of two oligonucleotides served as the beta constant-region primer for TRBC1 and TRBC2. TCRdb ran MiXCR on the UMI-ligation and nested PCR reads and lists one entry per CDR3 protein. The sample consists of approximately 82,000 distinct CDR3 sequences, about 7% of them appearing once. The rearrangement joins TRBV20-1 to TRBJ2-3; D not certain. Sequencing was carried out using central memory CD4+ T cells from blood. The receptor comes from a human donor in good health. In nucleotides, the CDR3 is TGCAGTGCTAGGGATCGGAGCACAGATACGCAGTATTTT. It yields the protein CSARDRSTDTQYF.